This T cell receptor (beta chain) appears in the sequencing data of a study of blood T cell repertoires in COVID-19. Across the whole study: Acute and convalescent COVID-19 specimens originated in the United States, Italy and Spain.

The J segment lost 5 bases and the V segment lost 4 bases, leaving 5 bases of the junction unmatched. The CDR3 length is 15 residues. Germline CDR1 and CDR2: LNHNV and YYDKDF (reference sequence). Per the original methods: Counts of nucleated cells, estimated from reference gene primer amplification, were obtained. The table came from immunoSEQ multiplex PCR; TCRdb's copy has only in-frame clones and leaves some out. The DNA was the basis for D and trimming; V, J and clone size are from that table. The table includes some 150,000 clones, 85% detected once. The specimen sequenced was peripheral blood. The source of this sequence is a woman aged 35 to 49 with active or convalescent COVID-19. The genes are TRBV15 and TRBJ1-6, with 7 bases identical to TRBD1. This CDR3 is CATSTRQGHNSPLHF. CDR3 nucleotide sequence: TGTGCCACCAGCACCCGACAGGGACATAATTCACCCCTCCACTTT.